This is a list of T cell receptor beta chains from one sample in a study of T cell responses to AZD1222 COVID-19 vaccine. Some clones are missing from TCRdb's copy, which holds only in-frame ones; the method was immunoSEQ multiplex PCR. The sample includes about 130,000 clones, approximately 80% of them seen just once. The sequences come from peripheral blood, collected on day 0 of AZD1222 vaccination. These receptors all stem from an adult in good health. Each CDR3 is given with its conserved first and last residue. The D gene is left open where the match is weak. Part of the rows lack a size; the others show once, few, many or a class for expanded clones.

j_call: TRBJ1-2
d_call: NA
v_call: TRBV29-1
clone_size: NA
cdr3_aa: CSVGEGVNYGYTF
cdr3_nt: TGCAGCGTTGGGGAAGGAGTTAACTATGGCTACACCTTC

j_call: TRBJ1-2
d_call: NA
v_call: TRBV28
clone_size: NA
cdr3_aa: CASSFLQGHYGYTF
cdr3_nt: TGTGCCAGCAGTTTTCTCCAGGGCCACTATGGCTACACCTTC

j_call: TRBJ2-1
d_call: NA
v_call: TRBV29-1
clone_size: NA
cdr3_aa: CAIWGRRQSSYNEQFF
cdr3_nt: TGCGCTATCTGGGGACGCCGCCAGAGCTCCTACAATGAGCAGTTCTTC

j_call: TRBJ2-7
d_call: NA
v_call: TRBV6-5
clone_size: NA
cdr3_aa: CASSYSPVSSSYEQYF
cdr3_nt: TGTGCCAGCAGTTACTCCCCAGTCTCTAGCTCCTACGAGCAGTACTTC

j_call: TRBJ2-1
d_call: NA
v_call: TRBV24-1
clone_size: once
cdr3_aa: CATSDLWEDNEQFF
cdr3_nt: TGTGCCACCAGTGATTTGTGGGAGGACAATGAGCAGTTCTTC

j_call: TRBJ2-1
d_call: TRBD1
v_call: TRBV28
clone_size: NA
cdr3_aa: CASTLPQGASNEQFF
cdr3_nt: TGTGCCAGCACACTGCCCCAGGGGGCTTCCAATGAGCAGTTCTTC

j_call: TRBJ2-6
d_call: NA
v_call: TRBV5-6
clone_size: NA
cdr3_aa: CASSSPLGVSGANVLTF
cdr3_nt: TGTGCCAGCAGCTCCCCGCTGGGGGTTTCTGGGGCCAACGTCCTGACTTTC

j_call: TRBJ1-2
d_call: NA
v_call: TRBV6-6
clone_size: few
cdr3_aa: CASSYGGLFDYTF
cdr3_nt: TGTGCCAGCAGTTACGGGGGCCTATTTGACTACACCTTC

j_call: TRBJ1-1
d_call: TRBD1
v_call: TRBV3-1/TRBV3-2
clone_size: NA
cdr3_aa: CASSAQGVPEAFF
cdr3_nt: TGTGCCAGCAGCGCACAGGGGGTACCTGAAGCTTTCTTT

j_call: TRBJ1-4
d_call: NA
v_call: TRBV28
clone_size: NA
cdr3_aa: CASSSLWGGGEKLFF
cdr3_nt: TGTGCCAGCAGTTCTCTTTGGGGGGGTGGTGAAAAACTGTTTTTT

j_call: TRBJ1-3
d_call: NA
v_call: TRBV27
clone_size: NA
cdr3_aa: CASSPGASGNTIYF
cdr3_nt: TGTGCCAGCAGTCCAGGAGCCTCTGGAAACACCATATATTTT

j_call: TRBJ2-1
d_call: TRBD2
v_call: TRBV14
clone_size: NA
cdr3_aa: CASSQVILAGGIYPHNEQFF
cdr3_nt: TGTGCCAGCAGCCAAGTTATCCTAGCGGGGGGGATTTATCCCCACAATGAGCAGTTCTTC

j_call: TRBJ1-4
d_call: TRBD1
v_call: TRBV30
clone_size: once
cdr3_aa: CAWSGDRGRLTNEKLFF
cdr3_nt: TGTGCCTGGAGTGGGGACAGGGGGCGATTGACTAATGAAAAACTGTTTTTT

j_call: TRBJ2-3
d_call: TRBD2
v_call: TRBV6-4
clone_size: medium-sized
cdr3_aa: CASSASGGATDTQYF
cdr3_nt: TGTGCCAGCAGTGCTAGCGGGGGGGCCACAGATACGCAGTATTTT

j_call: TRBJ1-1
d_call: TRBD1
v_call: TRBV2
clone_size: once
cdr3_aa: CASSRDSNTEAFF
cdr3_nt: TGTGCCAGCAGTAGGGACAGCAACACTGAAGCTTTCTTT

j_call: TRBJ2-3
d_call: TRBD2
v_call: TRBV11-2
clone_size: few
cdr3_aa: CASSLAGSGGPTDTQYF
cdr3_nt: TGTGCCAGCAGCTTAGCGGGTAGCGGGGGACCCACAGATACGCAGTATTTT

j_call: TRBJ2-2
d_call: NA
v_call: TRBV2
clone_size: NA
cdr3_aa: CASKLLNTGELFF
cdr3_nt: TGTGCCAGCAAGTTGCTAAACACCGGGGAGCTGTTTTTT

j_call: TRBJ1-1
d_call: NA
v_call: TRBV28
clone_size: NA
cdr3_aa: CASSSHQTVKKTEAFF
cdr3_nt: TGTGCCAGCAGTTCGCACCAGACAGTAAAGAAGACTGAAGCTTTCTTT

j_call: TRBJ2-5
d_call: NA
v_call: TRBV19
clone_size: NA
cdr3_aa: CASRQRGQETQYF
cdr3_nt: TGTGCCAGTAGGCAGAGAGGCCAAGAGACCCAGTACTTC

j_call: TRBJ2-3
d_call: NA
v_call: TRBV5-6
clone_size: NA
cdr3_aa: CASSPGRGRTDTQYF
cdr3_nt: TGTGCCAGCAGCCCGGGGCGCGGACGCACAGATACGCAGTATTTT

j_call: TRBJ2-1
d_call: NA
v_call: TRBV7-3
clone_size: NA
cdr3_aa: CASSSLGFLGNEQFF
cdr3_nt: TGTGCCAGCAGCTCACTAGGTTTTTTGGGCAATGAGCAGTTCTTC

j_call: TRBJ1-2
d_call: NA
v_call: TRBV6-1
clone_size: NA
cdr3_aa: CASSEALVDKNYGYTF
cdr3_nt: TGTGCCAGCAGTGAAGCGCTTGTAGACAAAAACTATGGCTACACCTTC

j_call: TRBJ2-5
d_call: NA
v_call: TRBV6-5
clone_size: NA
cdr3_aa: CASSSHRLSETQYF
cdr3_nt: TGTGCCAGCAGTTCCCACAGGTTATCAGAGACCCAGTACTTC

j_call: TRBJ1-4
d_call: TRBD1
v_call: TRBV18
clone_size: NA
cdr3_aa: CASSPSQDRGRREKLFF
cdr3_nt: TGTGCCAGCTCACCTTCTCAGGACAGGGGGCGCCGTGAAAAACTGTTTTTT

j_call: TRBJ1-5
d_call: TRBD1
v_call: TRBV2
clone_size: NA
cdr3_aa: CASSGGQGTQPQHF
cdr3_nt: TGTGCCAGCAGTGGGGGACAGGGGACTCAGCCCCAGCATTTT

j_call: TRBJ2-3
d_call: NA
v_call: TRBV7-9
clone_size: NA
cdr3_aa: CASSLAAGGTDTQYF
cdr3_nt: TGTGCCAGCAGCTTAGCCGCAGGGGGGACAGATACGCAGTATTTT

j_call: TRBJ2-2
d_call: TRBD2
v_call: TRBV20-1
clone_size: NA
cdr3_aa: CSASGGDTGELFF
cdr3_nt: TGCAGTGCTAGTGGGGGGGACACCGGGGAGCTGTTTTTT